This entry features one T cell receptor (beta chain) sequence. Antigen unknown. The V and J ends lost 1 base and 2 bases respectively, with 11 bases between them. The CDR3 is made up of 15 amino acids. The V gene's germline CDR1 is MNHNS and CDR2 SASEGT. This entry belongs to a study of blood T cells in healthy people across ages. Next came a second PCR, run for about 7 to 12 cycles, which used a sample-barcoded 5' primer along with a J-beta primer mix. MiXCR, applied by TCRdb to the 5' RACE reads, yields one record per CDR3 protein. The sample lists 1.5 million to 2 million distinct CDR3 sequences, approximately 39% occurring once. Findings of the study overall: Across the age range, TCR beta diversity per million T cells fell in a roughly linear way.

The J gene is TRBJ1-1, the V gene TRBV6-1, with D maybe TRBD1 (5 bases). The sample taken for sequencing was blood. This TCR was sampled from a human donor in good health. Here the CDR3 reads CASSEGRVPNTEAFF. Here the CDR3 DNA reads TGTGCCAGCAGTGAAGGCAGGGTTCCCAACACTGAAGCTTTCTTT.